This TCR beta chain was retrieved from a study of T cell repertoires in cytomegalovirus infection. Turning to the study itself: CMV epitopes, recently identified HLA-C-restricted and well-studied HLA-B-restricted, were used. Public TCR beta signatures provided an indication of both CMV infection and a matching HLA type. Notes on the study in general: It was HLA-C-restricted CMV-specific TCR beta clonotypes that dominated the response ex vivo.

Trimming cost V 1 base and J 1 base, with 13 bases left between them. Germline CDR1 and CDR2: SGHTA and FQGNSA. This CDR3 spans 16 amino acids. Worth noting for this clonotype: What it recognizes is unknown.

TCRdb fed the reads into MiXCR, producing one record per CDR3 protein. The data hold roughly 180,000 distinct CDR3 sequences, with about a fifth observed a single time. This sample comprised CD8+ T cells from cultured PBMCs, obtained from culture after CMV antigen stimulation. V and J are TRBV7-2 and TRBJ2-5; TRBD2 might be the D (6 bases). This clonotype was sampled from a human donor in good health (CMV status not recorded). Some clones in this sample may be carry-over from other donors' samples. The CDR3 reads CASSLVGLRLQETQYF. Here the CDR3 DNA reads TGTGCCAGCAGCTTAGTGGGACTCCGACTCCAAGAGACCCAGTACTTC.